Reported below is one TCR beta chain. As handled by the study authors: The authors estimated nucleated cell counts from reference gene primer amplification. Here immunoSEQ multiplex PCR was the method, and the copy in TCRdb shows in-frame clones only, minus some. V and J calls and clone size follow that table, whereas D and trimming were derived from the DNA. The data hold roughly 360,000 clones, with more than 75% observed a single time. These data are taken from a study of blood T cell repertoires in COVID-19. The sequence was collected from a man aged 25-40 years who had recovered from COVID-19. Input material: PBMCs or T cells enriched from blood (not recorded which).

The CDR3 reads CASSAPGGYNSPLHF. The CDR3 DNA reads TGTGCCAGTAGTGCCCCCGGGGGCTATAATTCACCCCTCCACTTT. The chain employs TRBV19 and TRBJ1-6; D may be TRBD1 (5 bases). Germline loops: CDR1 LNHDA, CDR2 SQIVND (reference sequence). Between the trimmed V and J ends, which lost 5 bases and 3 bases, there was a span of 11 bases. This CDR3 comprises 15 residues.